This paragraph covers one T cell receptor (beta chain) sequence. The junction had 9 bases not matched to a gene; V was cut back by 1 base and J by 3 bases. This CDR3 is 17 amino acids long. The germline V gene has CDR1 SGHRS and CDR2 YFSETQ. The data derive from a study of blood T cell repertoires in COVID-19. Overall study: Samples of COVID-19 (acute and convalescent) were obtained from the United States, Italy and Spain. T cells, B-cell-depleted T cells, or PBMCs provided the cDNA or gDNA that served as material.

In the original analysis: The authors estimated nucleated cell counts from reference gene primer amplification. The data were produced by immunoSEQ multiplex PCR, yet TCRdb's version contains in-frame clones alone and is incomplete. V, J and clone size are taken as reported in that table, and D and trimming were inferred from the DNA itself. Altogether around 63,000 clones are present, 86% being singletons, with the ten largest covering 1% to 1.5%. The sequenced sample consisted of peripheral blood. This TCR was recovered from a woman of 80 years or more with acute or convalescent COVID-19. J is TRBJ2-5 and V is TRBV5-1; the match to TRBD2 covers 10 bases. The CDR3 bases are TGCGCCAGCAGCTTGCGTCGTCTAGCGGGAGAAAAAGAGACCCAGTACTTC. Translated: CASSLRRLAGEKETQYF.